The entry that follows covers one TCR beta chain sequence. The sample comes from a study of cytomegalovirus exposure and HLA in healthy donors. Germline V gene lookup returns CDR1 SGHVS and CDR2 FNYEAQ. V gave up 5 bases and J gave up 1 base; unmatched junction bases: 9. The CDR3 sequence is 18 residues long. The PCR employed 60 Vbeta primers together with 13 Jbeta primers. Libraries were prepared by immunoSEQ multiplex PCR; TCRdb keeps only in-frame clonotypes and omits some of them. The data hold about 300,000 clones, with 75% to 90% observed a single time. The sequence derives from a man aged 40-49 years in good health and CMV-seropositive. Input material: PBMCs. The chain is built from TRBV7-6 and TRBJ2-2; TRBD2 agrees at 11 bases. As DNA, the CDR3 is TGTGCCAGCAGCCTAGTCGGGCTAGCGGGAGGGAACACCGGGGAGCTGTTTTTT. It yields the protein CASSLVGLAGGNTGELFF. Supplemented by reference TRBV7-6 and TRBJ2-2, the full variable domain reads GAGVSQSPRYKVTKRGQDVALRCDPISGHVSLYWYRQALGQGPEFLTYFNYEAQQDKSGLPNDRFSAERPEGSISTLTIQRTEQRDSAMYRCASSLVGLAGGNTGELFFGEGSRLTVL.